The source of this TCR beta chain is a study of T cell repertoires in aging, cancer and after chemotherapy. This CDR3 comprises 16 residues. CDR1 and CDR2 from the germline V gene are LNHDA and SQIVND (reference sequence). V shed 2 bases and J 9 bases; nucleotides not matched to a gene: 8. A mixed TRB-A/B primer pool amplified rearranged TRB by multiplex touch-down PCR. TCRdb reprocessed the multiplex PCR reads with MiXCR, giving one entry per CDR3 protein. The data hold around 13,000 distinct CDR3 sequences, with roughly 36% observed a single time. This clonotype is deemed medium-sized (0.01 to 0.1%). Peripheral blood genomic DNA, not sorted cells or RNA, was the template.

The chain employs TRBV19 and TRBJ2-1, with 12 bases identical to TRBD2. Specimen: blood. This receptor was obtained from a human donor in good health. The donor label of this sample is uncertain. Here the CDR3 reads CASSIQLAGGGGEQFF. CDR3 bases: TGTGCCAGTAGTATACAACTAGCGGGAGGTGGGGGTGAGCAGTTCTTC.